A single sample gave rise to the 12 T cell receptor beta chains below, sequenced in a study of cytomegalovirus exposure and HLA in healthy donors. PCR used 60 Vbeta primers and 13 Jbeta primers. Produced via immunoSEQ multiplex PCR; TCRdb's table is partial and in-frame only. The data hold roughly 100,000 clones, with over 80% observed a single time. Specimen: PBMCs. These receptors were collected from a man aged 35 to 55 in good health and CMV-seronegative.

J is TRBJ2-7 and V is TRBV4-1, with D possibly TRBD1 on 6 matching bases. Trimming took 1 base from V and 4 from J, leaving 14 bases between them. This CDR3 is 15 amino acids long. From germline, CDR1 is MGHRA and CDR2 YSYEKL. CDR3 sequence (DNA): TGCGCCAGCAGCCAAGTGACCGAGGGGGAGTACGAGCAGTACTTC. This encodes CASSQVTEGEYEQYF.

The chain has TRBV30 and TRBJ1-1; 7 bases map to TRBD1. Germline V gene sequence: CDR1 GTSNPN, CDR2 SVGIG (reference sequence). With 1 base clipped from V and 4 bases from J, the junction kept 6 bases outside the gene matches. CDR3 length: 14 amino acids. The CDR3 spells CAWSGKDRITEAFF. In DNA, the CDR3 is TGTGCCTGGAGTGGTAAGGACAGGATCACTGAAGCTTTCTTT.

The genes are TRBV4-3 and TRBJ2-1; D unresolved. The CDR3 is 13 amino acids. Germline V gives CDR1 LGHNA, CDR2 YSLEER. V lost 4 bases and J 9 bases, leaving 13 bases between the germline ends. CDR3 nucleotide sequence: TGCGCCAGCAGCCTCCTAGGTGCCGGTGAGCAGTTCTTC. Its translation: CASSLLGAGEQFF.

This sequence joins TRBV28 and TRBJ2-5; 8 bases are shared with TRBD1. The J call is doubtful: the DNA matches TRBJ2-7 better. This CDR3 comprises 14 residues. Germline loops: CDR1 MDHEN, CDR2 SYDVKM. The CDR3 protein is CASSSSDRAHEQYF. The CDR3, as DNA: TGTGCCAGCAGTTCCTCGGACAGGGCACACGAGCAGTACTTC.

This chain uses TRBV27 with TRBJ1-1; tentatively, D is TRBD1 (5 bases). Trimming cost V 9 bases and J 4 bases, with 18 bases left between them. The CDR3 length is 14 residues. Germline V gene sequence: CDR1 MNHEY, CDR2 SMNVEV (reference sequence). The CDR3 DNA reads TGTGCCAGTAACCCTGCAGGGCGTCGCACTGAAGCTTTCTTT. This encodes CASNPAGRRTEAFF.

The chain is built from TRBV30 and TRBJ1-2; D may be TRBD1 (5 bases). The germline V gene encodes CDR1 GTSNPN and CDR2 SVGIG (reference sequence). This CDR3 is built from 15 residues. The V gene lost 4 bases and the J gene lost 6 bases, with 21 bases spanning the gap. The CDR3 reads CAWNPHLEGGDGYTF. In DNA form, the CDR3 reads TGTGCCTGGAATCCCCACCTAGAGGGAGGGGATGGCTACACCTTC. Looking up the rest from reference TRBV30 and TRBJ1-2 gives the full variable domain: SQTIHQWPATLVQPVGSPLSLECTVEGTSNPNLYWYRQAAGRGLQLLFYSVGIGQISSEVPQNLSASRPQDRQFILSSKKLLLSDSGFYLCAWNPHLEGGDGYTFGSGTRLTVV.

The chain joins TRBV6-5 to TRBJ2-7; 8 bases map to TRBD2. CDR3 size: 14 residues. V gave up 2 bases and J gave up 2 bases; unmatched junction bases: 2. Germline assignment: CDR1 MNHEY and CDR2 SVGAGI. The CDR3 DNA is TGTGCCAGCAGTTACGCCGGGGGGGCCTACGAGCAGTACTTC. It yields the protein CASSYAGGAYEQYF.

The rearrangement links TRBV19 to TRBJ2-7; D is possibly TRBD2 (6 bases). Trimming removed 3 bases at V and 8 bases at J, with 17 bases between. From germline, CDR1 is LNHDA and CDR2 SQIVND (reference sequence). The CDR3 has 14 amino acids. In DNA, the CDR3 is TGTGCCAGTAGTATTGGCAGGGAGGAGCCTCAGCAGTACTTC. Amino acid sequence: CASSIGREEPQQYF.

J is TRBJ2-3 and V is TRBV4-2, with D perhaps TRBD2 (7 bases). The germline CDR1 and CDR2 sequences are LGHNA and YNFKEQ. The CDR3 has 14 residues. Trimming took off 2 bases at V and 6 bases at J, with 12 bases between the two ends. The CDR3 nucleotides are TGTGCCAGCAGCCAACGGGGGGCCGGGGATACGCAGTATTTT. Translation: CASSQRGAGDTQYF.

About this clone itself: One end of the junction is discordant with germline, which a read error may explain. J is TRBJ1-6 and V is TRBV7-9; possibly TRBD1 for D (6 bases). The germline CDR1 and CDR2 sequences are SEHNR and FQNEAQ (reference sequence). The CDR3 has 16 amino acids. The CDR3 is CSSSNLVGTRASPLHF. In DNA, the CDR3 is TGTTCCAGCAGCAACCTAGTCGGGACAAGGGCATCACCCCTCCACTTT.

The V gene is TRBV4-1, the J gene TRBJ1-6, with D perhaps matching TRBD1 (6 bases). V lost 1 base and J 7 bases, leaving 11 bases between the germline ends. The CDR3 contains 15 residues. Germline CDR1 reads MGHRA; CDR2 reads YSYEKL. CDR3 sequence reads: CASSQGTGRNSPLHF. The CDR3 DNA follows: TGCGCCAGCAGCCAAGGAACAGGGAGAAATTCACCCCTCCACTTT.

This rearrangement joins TRBV6-5 to TRBJ1-2; D is possibly TRBD1 (6 bases). The germline gives CDR1 MNHEY, CDR2 SVGAGI. CDR3 size: 14 residues. The germline V and J ends were trimmed by 5 bases and 3 bases, with 13 bases remaining between them. The CDR3 reads CASSRDNSHYGYTF. The DNA for the CDR3 is TGTGCCAGCAGTAGGGACAATTCCCACTATGGCTACACCTTC.